The sample holds one count of the clone carrying this T cell receptor (beta chain). Its antigen is unknown. The study ran its PCR with 60 Vbeta and 13 Jbeta primers. TCRdb keeps only in-frame clones here, not all; method: immunoSEQ multiplex PCR. The sample has around 97,000 clones; approximately 66% are singletons. Unrecorded immune exposures were likely, despite nominal health at sampling. The source of the sample is a study of cytomegalovirus exposure and HLA in healthy donors. Germline CDR1 MNHNS, CDR2 SASEGT. The CDR3 contains 15 residues. Trimming removed 5 bases from V and 0 bases from J; junction bases left unmatched: 3. Overall study findings and caveats: Most TCR beta V segments were productive about 90% or about 30% of the time in an earlier analysis.

The chain employs TRBV6-1 and TRBJ2-2; TRBD1 aligns across 7 bases. The sample was PBMCs. This TCR was recovered from a woman aged 45 to 65 in good health and CMV-seronegative. CDR3 bases: TGTGCCAGCAGTACAGGGGCAACGAACACCGGGGAGCTGTTTTTT. This encodes CASSTGATNTGELFF.